Shown below are 20 T cell receptor beta chains from a single sample sequenced in a study of T cell responses to AZD1222 COVID-19 vaccine. Sequencing used immunoSEQ multiplex PCR; TCRdb keeps in-frame clones, though not all of them. The sample lists 95,000 to 120,000 clones, roughly 86% seen once, with 3% to 4% in the top ten. The sample here was peripheral blood, taken on day 0 of AZD1222 vaccination. The receptor source for this set is an adult in good health.

The chain uses TRBV6-5 and TRBJ1-1; D remains unclear. Trimming took 6 bases from V and 3 from J, leaving 5 bases between them. This CDR3 region has 11 residues. From germline, CDR1 is MNHEY and CDR2 SVGAGI. The CDR3 sequence is CASRGHTEAFF. In nucleotides, the CDR3 is TGTGCCAGCAGGGGTCACACTGAAGCTTTCTTT.

This rearrangement joins TRBV3-1 (or the pseudogene TRBV3-2) to TRBJ2-1; 10 positions match TRBD1. With 4 bases clipped from V and 3 bases from J, the junction kept 15 bases outside the gene matches. The CDR3 is made up of 19 amino acids. Germline lookup yields CDR1 LGHDT and CDR2 YNNKEL (reference sequence). This CDR3 reads CASSLSILGTGDVYNEQFF. The CDR3, as DNA: TGTGCCAGCAGCCTATCAATTTTGGGGACAGGGGATGTCTACAATGAGCAGTTCTTC.

This clone has a handful of counts. This chain uses TRBV9 with TRBJ1-1; D remains ambiguous. Germline-derived CDR1 and CDR2 are SGDLS and YYNGEE. This CDR3 contains 14 residues. The germline V and J ends were trimmed by 3 bases and 3 bases, with 12 bases remaining between them. The DNA for the CDR3 is TGTGCCAGCAGCGCCCTACGGGTGGACACTGAAGCTTTCTTT. It translates to CASSALRVDTEAFF.

The gene calls are TRBV2 and TRBJ1-4, with D uncertain. Deletions cut 4 bases from V and 7 bases from J, with 7 bases between. The CDR3 covers 12 residues. Germline CDR1 reads SNHLY; CDR2 reads FYNNEI. The CDR3 spells CASSGPGEKLFF. The CDR3 DNA is TGTGCCAGCAGTGGTCCGGGTGAAAAACTGTTTTTT.

J is TRBJ2-2 and V is TRBV29-1, with TRBD1 as a possible D gene (6 bases). There are 15 residues in the CDR3. The germline V gene encodes CDR1 SQVTM and CDR2 ANQGSEA. With 7 bases removed from V and 5 bases from J, the gap between germline ends came to 20 bases. In DNA form, the CDR3 reads TGCAGCGCACCCGGGACACCGGCGGAAACCGGGGAGCTGTTTTTT. It encodes CSAPGTPAETGELFF.

The chain carries TRBV6-5 and TRBJ2-1; possibly TRBD2 for D (6 bases). CDR3 length: 14 amino acids. From germline, CDR1 is MNHEY and CDR2 SVGAGI. The V and J ends lost 11 bases and 2 bases respectively, with 16 bases between them. DNA for the CDR3: TGTGCCGACCCGGGGCGGGGCCCCTACAATGAGCAGTTCTTC. Protein: CADPGRGPYNEQFF.

The chain uses TRBV2 and TRBJ1-3; no clear D. There are 11 residues in the CDR3. CDR1 is SNHLY, CDR2 FYNNEI, per germline. V gave up 4 bases and J gave up 3 bases, with 1 base separating them. DNA for the CDR3: TGTGCCAGCAGTGGTGGAAACACCATATATTTT. It is translated as CASSGGNTIYF.

The V call is TRBV6-5, the J call TRBJ1-2; D not certain. The CDR3 length is 13 residues. Germline V gene sequence: CDR1 MNHEY, CDR2 SVGAGI. The germline V and J ends were trimmed by 6 bases and 0 bases, with 8 bases remaining between them. CDR3 DNA sequence: TGTGCCAGCAGGGCGGGAGCTAACTATGGCTACACCTTC. This codes for CASRAGANYGYTF.

The table lists this clone with a few counts. The CDR3 DNA is TGTGCCAGCAGAACAGGGGGTCGGTACGAGCAGTACTTC. Translated: CASRTGGRYEQYF. The genes are TRBV28 and TRBJ2-7, with TRBD1 matching 8 bases. Germline-derived CDR1 and CDR2 are MDHEN and SYDVKM. The CDR3 length is 13 residues. The V gene end was trimmed by 6 bases and the J gene end by 4 bases; junction bases not matched to a gene: 5.

This clone was counted a single time. This rearrangement joins TRBV27 to TRBJ1-5, with D tentatively TRBD1 (6 bases). Looked up from germline, CDR1 is MNHEY and CDR2 is SMNVEV (reference sequence). The V gene lost 3 bases and the J gene lost 4 bases, with 19 bases spanning the gap. The CDR3 sequence is 17 residues long. CDR3 loop: CASSFNKQGGGNQPQHF. As DNA, the CDR3 is TGTGCCAGCAGTTTCAACAAACAGGGAGGGGGGAATCAGCCCCAGCATTTT.

This clone occurred once. This rearrangement joins TRBV3-1 (or the pseudogene TRBV3-2) to TRBJ1-5, with TRBD1 as a possible D gene (6 bases). The CDR3 extends over 14 amino acids. The V gene's germline CDR1 is LGHDT and CDR2 YNNKEL (reference sequence). V gave up 5 bases and J gave up 3 bases, with 11 bases separating them. The CDR3 nucleotides are TGTGCCAGCAGCACCCGGGACAACAATCAGCCCCAGCATTTT. Its translation: CASSTRDNNQPQHF.

The CDR3 DNA reads as TGTGCCAGTAGTTGGACGGCAGGGGGCGCGAGCAATCAGCCCCAGCATTTT. Translation: CASSWTAGGASNQPQHF. The chain is built from TRBV19 and TRBJ1-5; TRBD1 matches 8 bases. The CDR3 is 17 amino acids. The trim removed 5 bases at V and 1 base at J, leaving 10 bases unmatched. Germline V gives CDR1 LNHDA, CDR2 SQIVND (reference sequence).

J is TRBJ1-3 and V is TRBV15; D remains ambiguous. V dropped 6 bases and J dropped 0 bases, with 3 bases sitting between them. The germline gives CDR1 LNHNV, CDR2 YYDKDF (reference sequence). The CDR3 covers 12 residues. CDR3 sequence reads: CATSSSGNTIYF. CDR3 DNA: TGTGCCACCAGTTCCTCTGGAAACACCATATATTTT.

The V call is TRBV30, the J call TRBJ2-3; TRBD2 matches at 12 bases. There are 13 residues in the CDR3. CDR1 and CDR2 (germline): GTSNPN, SVGIG (reference sequence). The CDR3 DNA sequence: TGTGGGGGGACTAGCGGGAGCACAGATACGCAGTATTTT. Protein sequence: CGGTSGSTDTQYF.

The rearrangement joins TRBV10-3 to TRBJ1-5; 9 bases are a match to TRBD1. Germline trimming cut 10 bases from V and 5 bases from J; bases unmatched to any gene: 3. The germline CDR1 and CDR2 sequences are ENHRY and SYGVKD. The CDR3 runs 12 residues. CDR3 sequence reads: CATRTGDQPQHF. The CDR3 nucleotides are TGTGCCACCCGGACAGGGGATCAGCCCCAGCATTTT.

On this clone itself: Other nucleotide sequences in the sample specify the same CDR3. The chain is built from TRBV18 and TRBJ1-1; D uncertain. Germline lookup yields CDR1 KGHSH and CDR2 LQKENI. V dropped 0 bases and J dropped 1 base, with 6 bases sitting between them. There are 14 residues in the CDR3. The CDR3 sequence: CASSPPAGNTEAFF. The CDR3 DNA reads TGTGCCAGCTCACCACCGGCGGGGAACACTGAAGCTTTCTTT.

This sequence joins TRBV27 and TRBJ1-1; D gene ambiguous. Looked up from germline, CDR1 is MNHEY and CDR2 is SMNVEV (reference sequence). This CDR3 spans 15 amino acids. The ends were cut back, 2 bases at V and 4 bases at J, with 14 bases in the middle. The CDR3 DNA is TGTGCCAGCAGTTTACTCGCAAACTGGGGCACTGAAGCTTTCTTT. Residues: CASSLLANWGTEAFF.

This chain joins TRBV5-4 and TRBJ2-1, with 16 bases identical to TRBD2. Germline assignment: CDR1 SGHNT and CDR2 YYREEE (reference sequence). The CDR3 runs to 16 residues. V trimming: 3 bases; J trimming: 9 bases; junction bases outside the gene matches: 6. This CDR3 is CASSSGLAGGPGEQFF. CDR3 nucleotides: TGTGCCAGCAGCTCGGGACTAGCGGGGGGGCCGGGTGAGCAGTTCTTC.

The chain is built from TRBV4-1 and TRBJ1-5; D is perhaps TRBD1 (5 bases). This CDR3 has 14 residues. V gave up 4 bases and J gave up 3 bases, with 10 bases separating them. Germline CDR1 reads MGHRA; CDR2 reads YSYEKL. In nucleotides, the CDR3 is TGCGCCAGCAGCCCCCGGGGCTTCAATCAGCCCCAGCATTTT. As protein: CASSPRGFNQPQHF.

The chain links TRBV30 to TRBJ1-5, with 8 positions matching TRBD1. The CDR3 has 13 residues. Trimming cost V 2 bases and J 5 bases; bases outside gene matches: 2. Germline V CDR1 and CDR2: GTSNPN, SVGIG (reference sequence). The CDR3 sequence is CAWSPGGYQPQHF. The CDR3 coding sequence is TGTGCCTGGAGTCCAGGGGGCTATCAGCCCCAGCATTTT. Full variable domain (missing parts from reference TRBV30 and TRBJ1-5): SQTIHQWPATLVQPVGSPLSLECTVEGTSNPNLYWYRQAAGRGLQLLFYSVGIGQISSEVPQNLSASRPQDRQFILSSKKLLLSDSGFYLCAWSPGGYQPQHFGDGTRLSIL.